Each of the 6 T cell receptor beta chains below was sequenced from the same sample in a study of chronic HIV infection and antiretroviral therapy. Each CDR3 protein is one row after TCRdb ran MiXCR on the 5' RACE reads. The sample lists about 31,000 distinct CDR3 sequences, around 8.6% occurring once. Sequenced material: peripheral blood. These TCRs come from an adult who had HIV and had not received antiretroviral therapy, or was an uninfected healthy control (not recorded which).

The chain recombines TRBV27 with TRBJ2-7; D gene ambiguous. V shed 3 bases and J shed 1 base, with 10 bases lying between them. The length of the CDR3 is 14 residues. Germline-derived CDR1 and CDR2 are MNHEY and SMNVEV (reference sequence). CDR3 DNA: TGTGCCAGCAGTTTTAAGGACGGTTCCTACGAGCAGTACTTC. Its translation: CASSFKDGSYEQYF.

The chain is built from TRBV5-1 and TRBJ2-7; D is perhaps TRBD2 (6 bases). The V gene's germline CDR1 is SGHRS and CDR2 YFSETQ. Trimming pared 5 bases from V and 2 bases from J, leaving 14 bases between. This CDR3 contains 14 residues. The DNA for the CDR3 is TGCGCCAGCAGGACGTGGACGGGAGCCTACGAGCAGTACTTC. It yields the protein CASRTWTGAYEQYF.

This clonotype was seen at least ten times. The rearrangement joins TRBV5-6 to TRBJ2-7; D is unclear. Germline V gene sequence: CDR1 SGHDT, CDR2 YYEEEE. The CDR3 has 15 amino acids. The V end lost 7 bases, the J end lost 2 bases, and 19 bases lay between the germline ends. In DNA, the CDR3 is TGTGCCAGCTTACGAAGGACCACCTCACCCTACGAGCAGTACTTC. As protein: CASLRRTTSPYEQYF.

Many counts were recorded for this clonotype. The chain links TRBV10-3 to TRBJ2-7, with D perhaps assigned TRBD1 or TRBD2 (5 bases each). The CDR3 is made up of 15 amino acids. Trimming shortened V by 4 bases and J by 7 bases, and 20 bases separated the two germline ends. Germline loops: CDR1 ENHRY, CDR2 SYGVKD. The CDR3 spells CAISGGRSGLGEQYF. Written as DNA, the CDR3 is TGTGCCATCAGTGGGGGGAGATCAGGTTTGGGGGAGCAGTACTTC.

This clonotype occurred many times. V and J are TRBV24-1 and TRBJ2-2; no clear D gene. Germline V gives CDR1 KGHDR, CDR2 SFDVKD. Trimming left V 4 bases short and J 0 bases short, with 14 bases between. There are 17 residues in the CDR3. CDR3 DNA: TGTGCCACCAGTGAGGACGGGCCATTGGCGAACACCGGGGAGCTGTTTTTT. This encodes CATSEDGPLANTGELFF.

Only a few counts were recorded for this clonotype. J is TRBJ1-1 and V is TRBV9, with TRBD1 matching 8 bases. Germline trimming cut 4 bases from V and 5 bases from J; bases unmatched to any gene: 4. Looked up from germline, CDR1 is SGDLS and CDR2 is YYNGEE. The CDR3 has 13 residues. CDR3 sequence: CASSSGQGTEAFF. The CDR3 DNA reads TGTGCCAGCAGCAGCGGACAGGGAACTGAAGCTTTCTTT. The full variable domain, its missing parts supplied by reference TRBV9 and TRBJ1-1, is DSGVTQTPKHLITATGQRVTLRCSPRSGDLSVYWYQQSLDQGLQFLIQYYNGEERAKGNILERFSAQQFPDLHSELNLSSLELGDSALYFCASSSGQGTEAFFGQGTRLTVV.